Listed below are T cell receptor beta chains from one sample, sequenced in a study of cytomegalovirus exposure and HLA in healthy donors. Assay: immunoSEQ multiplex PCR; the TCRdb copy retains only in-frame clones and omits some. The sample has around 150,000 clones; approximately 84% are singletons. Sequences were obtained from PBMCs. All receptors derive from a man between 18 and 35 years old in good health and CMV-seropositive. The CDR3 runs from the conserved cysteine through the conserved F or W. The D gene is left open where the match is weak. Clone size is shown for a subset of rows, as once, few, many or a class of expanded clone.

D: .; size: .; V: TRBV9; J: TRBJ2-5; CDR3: CASSGSGETQYF; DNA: TGTGCCAGCAGCGGTAGCGGCGAGACCCAGTACTTC
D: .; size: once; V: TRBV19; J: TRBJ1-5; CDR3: CASSILRGRGSNQPQHF; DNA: TGTGCCAGTAGTATACTTAGGGGCAGGGGAAGCAATCAGCCCCAGCATTTT
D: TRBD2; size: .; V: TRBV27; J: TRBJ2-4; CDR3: CASSFRTLAGGPARWIQYF; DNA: TGTGCCAGCAGTTTCCGGACCCTAGCGGGGGGGCCCGCTAGGTGGATTCAGTACTTC
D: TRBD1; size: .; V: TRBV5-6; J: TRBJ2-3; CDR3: CASSPGQGLADTQYF; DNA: TGTGCCAGCAGCCCCGGACAGGGGTTAGCAGATACGCAGTATTTT
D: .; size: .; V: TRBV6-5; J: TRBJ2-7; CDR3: CASSRYRKGDYEQYF; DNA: TGTGCCAGCAGCCGCTACAGGAAAGGGGACTACGAGCAGTACTTC
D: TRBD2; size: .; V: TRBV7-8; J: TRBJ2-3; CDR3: CASSYGGRGGGTDTQYF; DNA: TGTGCCAGCAGTTACGGTGGCCGTGGGGGGGGCACAGATACGCAGTATTTT
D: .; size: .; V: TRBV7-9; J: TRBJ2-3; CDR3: CASSGARHLTDTQYF; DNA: TGTGCCAGCAGCGGGGCTCGACACCTCACAGATACGCAGTATTTT
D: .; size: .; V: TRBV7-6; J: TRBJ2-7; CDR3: CASSLQGFYEQYF; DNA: TGTGCCAGCAGCCTACAGGGTTTCTACGAGCAGTACTTC
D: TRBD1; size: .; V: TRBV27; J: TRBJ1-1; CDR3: CASSFAETGVNRAFF; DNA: TGTGCCAGCAGTTTCGCGGAGACAGGGGTTAATCGAGCTTTCTTT
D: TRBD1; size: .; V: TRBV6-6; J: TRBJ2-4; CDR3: CASRETGGWENIQYF; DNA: TGTGCCAGCAGAGAAACAGGGGGTTGGGAAAACATTCAGTACTTC
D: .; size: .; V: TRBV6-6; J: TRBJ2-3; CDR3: CASSYSGTSTDTQYF; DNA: TGTGCCAGCAGTTACTCGGGGACTAGCACAGATACGCAGTATTTT
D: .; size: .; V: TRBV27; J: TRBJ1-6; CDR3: CATKTLSELGNSPLHF; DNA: TGTGCCACCAAAACTCTGAGTGAACTCGGTAATTCACCCCTCCACTTT
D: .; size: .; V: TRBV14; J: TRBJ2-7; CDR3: CASSQEGELLSYEQYF; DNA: TGTGCCAGCAGCCAAGAAGGGGAACTACTCTCCTACGAGCAGTACTTC
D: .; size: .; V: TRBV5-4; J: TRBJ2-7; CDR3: CASSLDVVPVDEQYF; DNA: TGTGCCAGCAGCTTGGACGTGGTTCCAGTGGACGAGCAGTACTTC
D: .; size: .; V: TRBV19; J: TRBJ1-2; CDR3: CASRSGPGNYGYTF; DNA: TGTGCCAGTAGGTCCGGCCCGGGGAACTATGGCTACACCTTC
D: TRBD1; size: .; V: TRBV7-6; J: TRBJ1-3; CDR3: CASSLGTGAGNTIYF; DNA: TGTGCCAGCAGCTTAGGGACAGGGGCTGGAAACACCATATATTTT
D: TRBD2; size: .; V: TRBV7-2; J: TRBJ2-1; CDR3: CASSLSLAGGNEQFF; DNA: TGTGCCAGCAGCTTAAGTCTAGCGGGGGGTAATGAGCAGTTCTTC
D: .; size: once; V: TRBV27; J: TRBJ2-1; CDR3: CASSPGGANEQFF; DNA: TGTGCCAGCAGTCCGGGTGGCGCCAATGAGCAGTTCTTC
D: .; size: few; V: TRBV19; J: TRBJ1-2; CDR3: CASSPSLEGNYGYTF; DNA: TGTGCCAGTAGTCCCTCCCTGGAGGGGAACTATGGCTACACCTTC
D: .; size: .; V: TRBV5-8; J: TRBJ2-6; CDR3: CASGTGANVLTF; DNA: TGTGCCAGTGGCACTGGGGCCAACGTCCTGACTTTC
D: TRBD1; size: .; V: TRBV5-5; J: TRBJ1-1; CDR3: CASSPIDRVRTEAFF; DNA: TGTGCCAGCAGCCCGATAGACAGGGTACGCACTGAAGCTTTCTTT
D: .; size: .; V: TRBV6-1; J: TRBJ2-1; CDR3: CASSEDGGYYNEQFF; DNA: TGTGCCAGCAGTGAAGACGGGGGTTACTACAATGAGCAGTTCTTC
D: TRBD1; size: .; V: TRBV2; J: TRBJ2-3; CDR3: CASTGGQGGGTDTQYF; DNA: TGTGCCAGCACGGGGGGACAGGGTGGGGGCACAGATACGCAGTATTTT
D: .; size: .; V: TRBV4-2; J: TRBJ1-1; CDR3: CASSPALVVQNTEAFF; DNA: TGTGCCAGCAGCCCTGCTTTGGTAGTGCAGAACACTGAAGCTTTCTTT
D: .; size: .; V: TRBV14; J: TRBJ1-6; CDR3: CASSHQASPLHF; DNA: TGTGCCAGCAGCCACCAGGCATCACCCCTCCACTTT
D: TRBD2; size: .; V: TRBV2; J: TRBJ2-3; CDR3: CASNLAGGTDTQYF; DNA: TGTGCCAGCAATCTAGCGGGGGGAACAGATACGCAGTATTTT